The next 9 T cell receptor beta chains were all read from a single sample in a study of cytomegalovirus exposure and HLA in healthy donors. The PCR ran on 60 Vbeta and 13 Jbeta primers. Measured with immunoSEQ multiplex PCR; TCRdb has only the in-frame clones, and not every one. The sample includes 99,000 or so clones, around 80% of them seen just once. Material for sequencing was PBMCs. These receptors were collected from a man between 18 and 29 years old in good health and CMV-seronegative.

This sequence joins TRBV27 and TRBJ1-1; D remains ambiguous. The V end lost 3 bases, the J end lost 3 bases, and 14 bases lay between the germline ends. Germline V lookup: CDR1 MNHEY, CDR2 SMNVEV (reference sequence). The CDR3 runs to 15 residues. The CDR3 loop reads CASSLTPLGDTEAFF. CDR3 nucleotides: TGTGCCAGCAGTTTGACCCCCCTGGGAGACACTGAAGCTTTCTTT.

This clone occurred many times. The same CDR3 also results from other DNA sequences found in this sample. The rearrangement joins TRBV4-3 to TRBJ2-1; 11 bases are shared with TRBD2. This CDR3 spans 15 amino acids. Trimming removed 2 bases from V and 8 bases from J; junction bases left unmatched: 5. Germline CDR1 and CDR2: LGHNA and YSLEER. This chain's CDR3 is CASSQTSGRGDEQFF. In DNA form, the CDR3 reads TGCGCCAGCAGCCAAACTAGCGGGAGAGGCGATGAGCAGTTCTTC.

The V and J genes are TRBV10-3 and TRBJ1-2; D is unclear. CDR1 is ENHRY and CDR2 is SYGVKD in the germline V gene. V shed 3 bases and J shed 2 bases, with 19 bases lying between them. The CDR3 contains 17 residues. The CDR3 reads CAISESGTGSLNYGYTF. As DNA, the CDR3 is TGTGCCATCAGTGAATCGGGTACGGGATCTCTCAACTATGGCTACACCTTC.

This sequence joins TRBV4-3 and TRBJ1-2, with TRBD1 matching over 7 bases. The CDR3 covers 15 residues. The germline gives CDR1 LGHNA, CDR2 YSLEER. V shed 2 bases, J shed 6 bases, and the junction held 9 bases outside the gene matches. The CDR3 region has the DNA TGCGCCAGCAGCCAACAGACAGGGATGGGGGATGGCTACACCTTC. This translates into CASSQQTGMGDGYTF.

This sequence joins TRBV29-1 and TRBJ2-1; a weak D match, TRBD2 (5 bases). The CDR3 runs to 14 residues. The germline V gene encodes CDR1 SQVTM and CDR2 ANQGSEA. V lost 1 base and J 2 bases, leaving 9 bases between the germline ends. The CDR3 loop reads CSVEGAEAYNEQFF. Here the CDR3 DNA reads TGCAGCGTTGAAGGAGCGGAGGCCTACAATGAGCAGTTCTTC.

This clone came up once. The genes are TRBV4-1 and TRBJ2-5; perhaps TRBD2 as D (5 bases). Trimming cost V 3 bases and J 3 bases, with 8 bases left between them. CDR1 is MGHRA and CDR2 is YSYEKL in the germline V gene. The CDR3 sequence is 13 residues long. The CDR3 is CASSQEAEETQYF. For the CDR3, the DNA is TGCGCCAGCAGCCAGGAAGCGGAAGAGACCCAGTACTTC.

J is TRBJ1-5 and V is TRBV6-5, with D perhaps TRBD1 (6 bases). The CDR3 length is 13 residues. CDR1 and CDR2 (germline): MNHEY, SVGAGI. V gave up 5 bases and J gave up 4 bases, with 9 bases separating them. Written as DNA, the CDR3 is TGTGCCAGCAGTGGGACATTAAATCAGCCCCAGCATTTT. Translating gives CASSGTLNQPQHF.

This sequence joins TRBV30 and TRBJ2-7; D may be TRBD2 (6 bases). The V gene's germline CDR1 is GTSNPN and CDR2 SVGIG (reference sequence). The CDR3 loop spans 15 amino acids. With 3 bases removed from V and 4 bases from J, the gap between germline ends came to 19 bases. CDR3 DNA sequence: TGTGCCTGGAGCCCTGCAGGACTAAACGGGTACGAGCAGTACTTC. Translating it yields CAWSPAGLNGYEQYF. The whole variable domain, remainder taken from reference TRBV30 and TRBJ2-7, is SQTIHQWPATLVQPVGSPLSLECTVEGTSNPNLYWYRQAAGRGLQLLFYSVGIGQISSEVPQNLSASRPQDRQFILSSKKLLLSDSGFYLCAWSPAGLNGYEQYFGPGTRLTVT.

The chain links TRBV6-5 to TRBJ1-2; unclear D gene. CDR3 size: 14 residues. CDR1 is MNHEY and CDR2 is SVGAGI in the germline V gene. Trimming took off 0 bases at V and 5 bases at J, with 10 bases between the two ends. CDR3 DNA: TGTGCCAGCAGTTACTCCTCTCGCGGGTATGGCTACACCTTC. This translates into CASSYSSRGYGYTF.